The rows below give T cell receptor beta chains drawn from one sample of a study of blood T cell repertoires in COVID-19. Measured with immunoSEQ multiplex PCR; TCRdb has only the in-frame clones, and not every one. Of around 170,000 clones in the sample, around 83% are singletons; the top ten hold around 6.6%. The sequenced sample consisted of peripheral blood. Receptors originate from a man between 50 and 59 years old with active or convalescent COVID-19. Both conserved end residues are part of each CDR3. Fields, in order: J gene, D gene, clone size, V gene, CDR3 protein, CDR3 DNA. D genes are given only for firm matches. Clone size is shown for a subset of rows, as once, few, many or a class of expanded clone.

j_gene: TRBJ1-5; d_gene: NA; abundance: NA; v_gene: TRBV6-6; CDR3aa: CASRPTRGNQPQHF; CDR3nt: TGTGCCAGCAGACCAACCAGGGGCAATCAGCCCCAGCATTTT
j_gene: TRBJ2-7; d_gene: NA; abundance: many; v_gene: TRBV5-8; CDR3aa: CASSLDTTYEQYF; CDR3nt: TGTGCCAGCAGCTTGGACACCACCTACGAGCAGTACTTC
j_gene: TRBJ2-2; d_gene: NA; abundance: NA; v_gene: TRBV6-4; CDR3aa: CASSDSGGAGELFF; CDR3nt: TGTGCCAGCAGTGACTCGGGCGGGGCCGGGGAGCTGTTTTTT
j_gene: TRBJ2-3; d_gene: NA; abundance: NA; v_gene: TRBV18; CDR3aa: CASSPGTPIRDTQYF; CDR3nt: TGTGCCAGCTCACCCGGGACACCTATACGGGATACGCAGTATTTT
j_gene: TRBJ1-1; d_gene: TRBD1; abundance: NA; v_gene: TRBV27; CDR3aa: CASTPLGQGSRRGPEAFF; CDR3nt: TGTGCCAGCACCCCTTTGGGACAGGGATCAAGAAGGGGCCCTGAAGCTTTCTTT
j_gene: TRBJ2-5; d_gene: TRBD2; abundance: NA; v_gene: TRBV7-6; CDR3aa: CASSYSGAWTQYF; CDR3nt: TGTGCCAGCAGCTATAGCGGGGCGTGGACCCAGTACTTC
j_gene: TRBJ2-2; d_gene: TRBD1; abundance: NA; v_gene: TRBV19; CDR3aa: CASRTGGGTGELFF; CDR3nt: TGTGCCAGTAGGACAGGGGGCGGAACCGGGGAGCTGTTTTTT
j_gene: TRBJ2-1; d_gene: TRBD2; abundance: NA; v_gene: TRBV7-9; CDR3aa: CASSFLAGAYNEQFF; CDR3nt: TGTGCCAGCAGCTTCCTAGCGGGGGCCTACAATGAGCAGTTCTTC
j_gene: TRBJ2-7; d_gene: NA; abundance: NA; v_gene: TRBV6-6; CDR3aa: CASSWGSTYEQYF; CDR3nt: TGTGCCAGCAGTTGGGGCAGTACCTACGAGCAGTACTTC
j_gene: TRBJ2-3; d_gene: NA; abundance: NA; v_gene: TRBV27; CDR3aa: CASSLITTDTQYF; CDR3nt: TGTGCCAGCAGTTTAATAACTACAGATACGCAGTATTTT
j_gene: TRBJ1-2; d_gene: TRBD1; abundance: NA; v_gene: TRBV3-1/TRBV3-2; CDR3aa: CASSLGTADHGYTF; CDR3nt: TGTGCCAGCAGCCTCGGGACAGCCGACCATGGCTACACCTTC
j_gene: TRBJ1-5; d_gene: TRBD1; abundance: NA; v_gene: TRBV3-1/TRBV3-2; CDR3aa: CASSQYRGPQHF; CDR3nt: TGTGCCAGCAGCCAGTACAGGGGGCCCCAGCATTTT
j_gene: TRBJ1-1; d_gene: NA; abundance: once; v_gene: TRBV7-9; CDR3aa: CASSQVQGLNTEAFF; CDR3nt: TGTGCCAGCAGCCAAGTTCAGGGGCTGAACACTGAAGCTTTCTTT
j_gene: TRBJ2-3; d_gene: NA; abundance: NA; v_gene: TRBV3-1/TRBV3-2; CDR3aa: CASSPSGTDTQYF; CDR3nt: TGTGCCAGCAGCCCTTCTGGCACAGATACGCAGTATTTT
j_gene: TRBJ2-3; d_gene: TRBD2; abundance: NA; v_gene: TRBV5-1; CDR3aa: CASSGGVSSTDTQYF; CDR3nt: TGCGCCAGCAGCGGGGGGGTGTCTAGCACAGATACGCAGTATTTT
j_gene: TRBJ2-1; d_gene: TRBD2; abundance: NA; v_gene: TRBV11-3; CDR3aa: CASSSGTTSSYNEQFF; CDR3nt: TGTGCCAGCAGCTCCGGGACTACCAGCTCCTACAATGAGCAGTTCTTC
j_gene: TRBJ1-1; d_gene: NA; abundance: NA; v_gene: TRBV18; CDR3aa: CASSSSGGAEAFF; CDR3nt: TGTGCCAGCTCATCCAGTGGTGGAGCTGAAGCTTTCTTT
j_gene: TRBJ2-5; d_gene: NA; abundance: NA; v_gene: TRBV30; CDR3aa: CAWSPSLQETQYF; CDR3nt: TGTGCCTGGAGTCCTTCCCTCCAAGAGACCCAGTACTTC
j_gene: TRBJ2-1; d_gene: TRBD1; abundance: NA; v_gene: TRBV7-7; CDR3aa: CASSLAEDRDQFF; CDR3nt: TGTGCTAGCAGCTTAGCGGAGGACAGGGACCAGTTCTTC
j_gene: TRBJ2-7; d_gene: TRBD2; abundance: NA; v_gene: TRBV6-5; CDR3aa: CASKEGLAAAYEQYF; CDR3nt: TGTGCCAGCAAAGAGGGGCTAGCGGCGGCCTACGAGCAGTACTTC
j_gene: TRBJ1-2; d_gene: TRBD1; abundance: NA; v_gene: TRBV2; CDR3aa: CASTRPGQGFLNGYTF; CDR3nt: TGTGCCAGCACCCGACCGGGACAGGGGTTTTTGAATGGCTACACCTTC
j_gene: TRBJ2-5; d_gene: TRBD2; abundance: NA; v_gene: TRBV9; CDR3aa: CASSVSGSRETQYF; CDR3nt: TGTGCCAGCAGCGTCAGCGGGAGCCGGGAGACCCAGTACTTC
j_gene: TRBJ2-1; d_gene: NA; abundance: NA; v_gene: TRBV28; CDR3aa: CASSFQNEQFF; CDR3nt: TGTGCCAGCAGTTTTCAGAATGAGCAGTTCTTC
j_gene: TRBJ2-3; d_gene: TRBD2; abundance: NA; v_gene: TRBV5-4; CDR3aa: CASSPGRGAGVSDTQYF; CDR3nt: TGTGCCAGCAGCCCCGGCAGGGGAGCGGGGGTTTCAGATACGCAGTATTTT
j_gene: TRBJ2-1; d_gene: TRBD2; abundance: NA; v_gene: TRBV6-4; CDR3aa: CASSDLAGKQFF; CDR3nt: TGTGCCAGCAGTGACCTAGCGGGAAAGCAGTTCTTC
j_gene: TRBJ1-5; d_gene: TRBD1; abundance: NA; v_gene: TRBV19; CDR3aa: CATGTGDSNQPQHF; CDR3nt: TGTGCCACGGGGACAGGGGATAGCAATCAGCCCCAGCATTTT
j_gene: TRBJ1-2; d_gene: NA; abundance: once; v_gene: TRBV20-1; CDR3aa: CSPVANYGYTF; CDR3nt: TGCAGCCCGGTAGCTAACTATGGCTACACCTTC
j_gene: TRBJ2-1; d_gene: NA; abundance: NA; v_gene: TRBV4-3; CDR3aa: CASSQGAVSYNEQFF; CDR3nt: TGCGCCAGCAGCCAAGGGGCAGTCTCCTACAATGAGCAGTTCTTC